This is a list of T cell receptor beta chains from one sample in a study of T cell changes during pregnancy in multiple sclerosis. Measured with immunoSEQ multiplex PCR; TCRdb has only the in-frame clones, and not every one. The sample carries about 70,000 clones, approximately 91% recorded once. Source: CD4+ T cells from peripheral blood mononuclear cells, taken after pregnancy. These receptors came from a female donor with multiple sclerosis, enrolled in a pregnancy study. The CDR3 runs from the conserved cysteine through the conserved F or W. Each record gives: clone size, D gene, J gene, V gene, CDR3 DNA, CDR3 protein. A D gene is named only where the DNA matches it firmly. Size values are once, few and many counts, or a class for expanded clones, and some rows have none.

.,.,TRBJ2-7,TRBV5-4,TGTGCCAGCAGCAGTATAGGGAGAGGGGAGCAGTACTTC,CASSSIGRGEQYF
.,.,TRBJ1-4,TRBV7-9,TGTGCCAGCAGCTCGTACCGGGAGAATGAAAAACTGTTTTTT,CASSSYRENEKLFF
.,TRBD1,TRBJ2-2,TRBV5-1,TGCGCCAGCAGCTTGACAGGGGCGAACACCGGGGAGCTGTTTTTT,CASSLTGANTGELFF
.,TRBD2,TRBJ2-2,TRBV7-9,TGTGCCAGCAGCTTCGGCGGGAGCGACACCGGGGAGCTGTTTTTT,CASSFGGSDTGELFF
.,.,TRBJ2-2,TRBV10-2,TGCGCCAGCAGTGAAACTTGGGCTAGCCCGAACACCGGGGAGCTGTTTTTT,CASSETWASPNTGELFF
.,TRBD2,TRBJ2-2,TRBV7-6,TGTGCCAGCAGCTTACCGGGCTCTAGCGGGGGGCGCCCTAACACCGGGGAGCTGTTTTTT,CASSLPGSSGGRPNTGELFF
.,.,TRBJ1-2,TRBV7-2,TGTGCCAGCAGCAAAACAGGGTTGGACTATGGCTACACCTTC,CASSKTGLDYGYTF
.,.,TRBJ1-1,TRBV19,TGTGCCAGTAGTACGAATGGGGGCCAGAACACTGAAGCTTTCTTT,CASSTNGGQNTEAFF
few,.,TRBJ2-1,TRBV5-1,TGCGCCAGTTCCCCAGCAGGCAATGAGCAGTTCTTC,CASSPAGNEQFF
.,.,TRBJ2-1,TRBV19,TGTGCCAGTAGTCCAGGGTACAATGAGCAGTTCTTC,CASSPGYNEQFF
.,TRBD1,TRBJ2-3,TRBV14,TGTGCCAGCAGCGTCCGGGACAGGAGCTTCACAGATACGCAGTATTTT,CASSVRDRSFTDTQYF
.,TRBD2,TRBJ2-2,TRBV5-6,TGTGCCAGCAGCTCCTCGACTAGCGGGAGAGCCGGGGAGCTGTTTTTT,CASSSSTSGRAGELFF
.,TRBD1,TRBJ2-7,TRBV6-1,TGTGCCAGCAGTGAACGCGGAACAGGGGCTGGAGAGCAGTACTTC,CASSERGTGAGEQYF
.,.,TRBJ1-6,TRBV6-5,TGTGCCAGCGGTAGGACTTTCGGTGAAAATTCACCCCTCCACTTT,CASGRTFGENSPLHF
once,.,TRBJ2-7,TRBV5-1,TGCGCCAGCAGCTCAACGGGGACACTGACGGGGGGCTCCTACGAGCAGTACTTC,CASSSTGTLTGGSYEQYF
.,.,TRBJ2-5,TRBV5-1,TGCGCCAGCAGCTTGACAGAGGCAGGGGTAGGAGAGACCCAGTACTTC,CASSLTEAGVGETQYF
.,TRBD1,TRBJ1-4,TRBV25-1,TGTGCCAGCAGTGAACCGGACAGGGGAGGCGAAAAACTGTTTTTT,CASSEPDRGGEKLFF
few,.,TRBJ1-1,TRBV29-1,TGCAGCGTTTCAGGGATGAACACTGAAGCTTTCTTT,CSVSGMNTEAFF
.,TRBD2,TRBJ2-3,TRBV5-1,TGCGCCAGCAGCATGGTGTTGGCGGGGGGCACAGATACGCAGTATTTT,CASSMVLAGGTDTQYF
.,TRBD2,TRBJ2-5,TRBV5-1,TGCGCCAGCAGCTTCTCCACTAGCGGGGGGGCAGAGACCCAGTACTTC,CASSFSTSGGAETQYF
.,.,TRBJ2-1,TRBV12-2,TGTGCAAGTCGCTTAGCCGCAACTAGGCCCGAGGACGATGAGCAGTTCTTC,CASRLAATRPEDDEQFF
.,TRBD2,TRBJ2-1,TRBV5-1,TGCGCCAGCAGCTTGGACCCCGGGAGGGTCCTCGAGGAGCAGTTCTTC,CASSLDPGRVLEEQFF
.,TRBD1,TRBJ2-7,TRBV4-1,TGCGCCAGCAGCCAAAACCCGGACAGGATCTACGAGCAGTACTTC,CASSQNPDRIYEQYF
.,.,TRBJ2-7,TRBV4-1,TGCGCCAGCAGCCAAGACCCCGGGACCTACGAGCAGTACTTC,CASSQDPGTYEQYF
few,TRBD2,TRBJ2-3,TRBV28,TGTGCCAGCAGTGTAGCGGGAGGGGGAACAGATACGCAGTATTTT,CASSVAGGGTDTQYF
once,TRBD2,TRBJ2-7,TRBV7-9,TGTGCCAGCAGCAACTCGGGGGGTCCCGAGCAGTACTTC,CASSNSGGPEQYF
.,.,TRBJ2-5,TRBV29-1,TGCAGCGCCGGACGGGGGACCCAGTACTTC,CSAGRGTQYF
.,.,TRBJ1-1,TRBV25-1,TGTGCCAGCAGTGCAAACAGGGAGACTGAAGCTTTCTTT,CASSANRETEAFF
once,.,TRBJ2-1,TRBV5-4,TGTGCCAGCAGCTTGGATGGCGGCGGTCTCAATGAGCAGTTCTTC,CASSLDGGGLNEQFF
.,.,TRBJ1-5,TRBV19,TGTGCCAGTAGTCCACAGGCCAATCAGCCCCAGCATTTT,CASSPQANQPQHF
.,.,TRBJ1-2,TRBV7-9,TGTGCCAGCAGCTTAGGATCAGGGAACTATGGCTACACCTTC,CASSLGSGNYGYTF
few,TRBD1,TRBJ1-1,TRBV30,TGTGCCTGGAGTAACCGACAGGGGGCCATGAACACTGAAGCTTTCTTT,CAWSNRQGAMNTEAFF
.,TRBD1,TRBJ1-4,TRBV5-1,TGCGCCAGCAGCGCAGGGGGCGCCCCCCCTAATGAAAAACTGTTTTTT,CASSAGGAPPNEKLFF
.,TRBD2,TRBJ2-4,TRBV5-4,TGTGCCAGCAGCTTGGACCTAGCGGAGCAAGCCAAAAACATTCAGTACTTC,CASSLDLAEQAKNIQYF
.,TRBD1,TRBJ2-7,TRBV5-1,TGCGCCAGCTCGGGACAGGGCTACGAGCAGTACTTC,CASSGQGYEQYF
.,.,TRBJ2-7,TRBV10-3,TGTGCCATCAGTGACCTACGCGAGCAGTACTTC,CAISDLREQYF
.,.,TRBJ1-1,TRBV30,TGTGCCTGGAGTGGCGGGGGGGTGGGGAACACTGAAGCTTTCTTT,CAWSGGGVGNTEAFF
.,.,TRBJ1-1,TRBV7-9,TGTGCCAGCAGCTTAGGAAGCCAGGGGAGCTCTGAAGCTTTCTTT,CASSLGSQGSSEAFF
once,TRBD2,TRBJ2-7,TRBV4-2,TGTGCCAGCAGCCGAGGCGGGAGTTCCTACGAGCAGTACTTC,CASSRGGSSYEQYF
.,.,TRBJ1-1,TRBV28,TGTGCCAGCAGTTCCGGTGACACTGAAGCTTTCTTT,CASSSGDTEAFF
.,TRBD2,TRBJ2-2,TRBV30,TGTGCCTGGAGTGTGCGGCGGGGGGGCCGCGGCGGGGAGCTGTTTTTT,CAWSVRRGGRGGELFF
.,.,TRBJ1-1,TRBV5-4,TGTGCCAGCAGCTTGGTGGGGAGTCGGACTGAAGCTTTCTTT,CASSLVGSRTEAFF
.,.,TRBJ1-1,TRBV20-1,TGCAGTGCTCTAACGGAGACTGAAGCTTTCTTT,CSALTETEAFF
.,.,TRBJ2-3,TRBV19,TGTGCCAGTAGAGCTCTAGCAGGGGGAGGATCAGATACGCAGTATTTT,CASRALAGGGSDTQYF
.,.,TRBJ1-6,TRBV5-1,TGCGCCAGCAGCTTGACAGGGAATTCACCCCTCCACTTT,CASSLTGNSPLHF
.,.,TRBJ2-1,TRBV7-9,TGTGCCAGCAGCCCTTGGCGGGACAGAAACAATGAGCAGTTCTTC,CASSPWRDRNNEQFF
few,TRBD2,TRBJ2-3,TRBV2,TGTGCCAGCAAGGGACTATCCACAGATACGCAGTATTTT,CASKGLSTDTQYF
.,TRBD2,TRBJ2-7,TRBV10-3,TGTGCCATCAGTGAACCCGGGACTAGCGCTACCTACGAGCAGTACTTC,CAISEPGTSATYEQYF
.,TRBD2,TRBJ2-1,TRBV7-3,TGTGCCAGCAGCTCTAGCGGGGGGGCAAGCGGTGAGCAGTTCTTC,CASSSSGGASGEQFF
.,.,TRBJ1-5,TRBV19,TGTGCCAGTAGTTTATTGGGGAATTGGGGAGAGGGCAATCAGCCCCAGCATTTT,CASSLLGNWGEGNQPQHF
.,.,TRBJ1-1,TRBV28,TGTGCCAGCCATCAGGGTCCTGGGAACACTGAAGCTTTCTTT,CASHQGPGNTEAFF
.,TRBD1,TRBJ1-2,TRBV28,TGTGCCAGCAGTCCCCCGGGACAGGGGCACTATGGCTACACCTTC,CASSPPGQGHYGYTF